This T cell receptor beta chain emerged from a study of blood T cell repertoires in COVID-19. On the study more broadly: Specimens from acute and convalescent COVID-19 originated in the United States, Italy and Spain. PBMCs, B-cell-depleted T cells, or T cells were the source of the cDNA or gDNA that made up the material.

Donors in Cohort 3 who had recovered were those with two negative PCRs, healthcare professional clearance, or resolution of their symptoms. The CDR3 loop spans 11 amino acids. CDR1 is LGHDT, CDR2 YNNKEL, per germline (reference sequence). Trimming removed 3 bases at V and 5 bases at J, with 4 bases between. The protocol was immunoSEQ multiplex PCR, while the TCRdb copy is restricted to in-frame clones and leaves out a portion. The sample yields about 370,000 clones, 85% to 90% seen once. The TCR comes from a man younger than 30 who had recovered from COVID-19. V usage is TRBV3-1 (or the pseudogene TRBV3-2) and J usage is TRBJ1-2, with D unclear. The sequencing sample was made of PBMCs or T cells enriched from blood (not recorded which). DNA of the CDR3: TGTGCCAGCAGCCACATTTATGGCTACACCTTC. Its translation: CASSHIYGYTF.